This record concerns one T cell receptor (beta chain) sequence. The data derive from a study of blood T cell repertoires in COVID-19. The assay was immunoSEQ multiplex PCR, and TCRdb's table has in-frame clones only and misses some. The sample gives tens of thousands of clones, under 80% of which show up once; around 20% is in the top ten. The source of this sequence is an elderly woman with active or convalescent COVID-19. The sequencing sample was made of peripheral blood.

This CDR3 is CASSEEAREGNQPQHF. Written as DNA, the CDR3 is TGTGCCAGCAGTGAAGAGGCCAGGGAGGGCAATCAGCCCCAGCATTTT. The chain uses TRBV2 and TRBJ1-5; TRBD1 might be the D (5 bases). The V end lost 1 base, the J end lost 2 bases, and 12 bases lay between the germline ends. Per the germline V gene, CDR1 is SNHLY and CDR2 is FYNNEI. The length of the CDR3 is 16 residues.